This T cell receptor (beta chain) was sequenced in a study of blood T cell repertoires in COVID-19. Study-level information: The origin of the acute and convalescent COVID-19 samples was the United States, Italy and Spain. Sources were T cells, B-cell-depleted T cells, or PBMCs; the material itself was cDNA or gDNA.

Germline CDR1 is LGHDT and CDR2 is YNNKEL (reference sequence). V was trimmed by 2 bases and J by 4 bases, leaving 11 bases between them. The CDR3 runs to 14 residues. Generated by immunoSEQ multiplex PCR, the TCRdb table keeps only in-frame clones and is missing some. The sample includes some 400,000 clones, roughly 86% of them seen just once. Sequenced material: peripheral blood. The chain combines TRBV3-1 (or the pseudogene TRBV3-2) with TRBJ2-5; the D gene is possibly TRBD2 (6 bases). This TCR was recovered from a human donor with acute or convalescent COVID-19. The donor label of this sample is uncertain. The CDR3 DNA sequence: TGTGCCAGCAGCCAAAACACCGGGAGAGAGACCCAGTACTTC. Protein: CASSQNTGRETQYF.